The 18 T cell receptor beta chains reported below all come from one sample, sequenced in a study of T-cell memory formation after mild COVID-19. Using its own MiXCR run on the 5' RACE reads, TCRdb lists one record per CDR3 protein. The table includes fewer than 250,000 distinct CDR3 sequences, roughly 30% detected once. Specimen: PBMCs or a T cell subset sorted from them (not recorded which). The receptors derive from an adult woman who had mild COVID-19 (a few samples of this study predate the infection). Cell type and time point are not known.

The chain combines TRBV29-1 with TRBJ2-7, with no clear D. Germline assignment: CDR1 SQVTM and CDR2 ANQGSEA. The length of the CDR3 is 9 residues. The V end lost 6 bases, the J end lost 6 bases, and 6 bases lay between the germline ends. CDR3 coding DNA: TGCAGCGTGAAGTCCGAGCAGTACTTC. It translates to CSVKSEQYF.

This clonotype showed up just once. The V and J genes are TRBV14 and TRBJ1-1; tentatively, D is TRBD1 (5 bases). CDR3 length equals 14 residues. Germline V gene lookup returns CDR1 SGHDN and CDR2 FVKESK. V was pared by 2 bases and J by 1 base, with 8 bases between. The CDR3 loop is CASSQFRGNTEAFF. In DNA form, the CDR3 reads TGTGCCAGCAGCCAATTTAGGGGGAACACTGAAGCTTTCTTT.

This clonotype has a handful of counts. The J gene is TRBJ2-5, the V gene TRBV12-3 or TRBV12-4; D is perhaps TRBD1 or TRBD2 (5 bases each). Deletions cut 5 bases from V and 1 base from J, with 14 bases between. The CDR3 sequence is 15 residues long. The CDR3 region is CASSPGRSFQETQYF. The CDR3, as DNA: TGTGCCAGCAGTCCGGGACGGAGCTTCCAAGAGACCCAGTACTTC.

J is TRBJ1-5 and V is TRBV6-6; tentative D call: TRBD1 (5 bases). V was trimmed by 5 bases and J by 0 bases, leaving 14 bases between them. Germline CDR1 MNHNY, CDR2 SVGAGI (reference sequence). The CDR3 runs to 16 residues. Written as DNA, the CDR3 is TGTGCCAGCAGTACTGGTAAAGGGACTAGCAATCAGCCCCAGCATTTT. This encodes CASSTGKGTSNQPQHF.

This clonotype was found many times. CDR3 DNA sequence: TGTGCCACCGGGGGGAATGAGCAGTTCTTC. It is translated as CATGGNEQFF. The genes are TRBV6-2 or TRBV6-3 and TRBJ2-1, with 7 positions matching TRBD2. V was pared by 10 bases and J by 7 bases, with 1 base of the junction left unmatched. This CDR3 has 10 amino acids. Germline CDR1 MNHEY, CDR2 SVGEGT.

V and J are TRBV5-6 and TRBJ2-1, with TRBD2 matching 14 bases. This CDR3 region has 15 residues. V lost 4 bases and J lost 6; bases outside the gene matches: 3. Germline assignment: CDR1 SGHDT and CDR2 YYEEEE. In DNA form, the CDR3 reads TGTGCCAGCAGCCCGGGGACTAGCGGGGGCAATGAGCAGTTCTTC. It translates to CASSPGTSGGNEQFF.

The V gene is TRBV13, the J gene TRBJ2-3; D possibly uses TRBD1 or TRBD2 (5 bases each). This CDR3 is built from 16 residues. Germline lookup yields CDR1 PRHDT and CDR2 FYEKMQ (reference sequence). Trimming cost V 7 bases and J 4 bases, with 21 bases left between them. CDR3 sequence (DNA): TGTGCCAGCACCCCCGCCCGAGGGGCACAAGCAGATACGCAGTATTTT. Translating it yields CASTPARGAQADTQYF.

The J gene is TRBJ2-1, the V gene TRBV12-3 or TRBV12-4; 8 positions agree with TRBD2. The CDR3 has 15 amino acids. With 1 base clipped from V and 4 bases from J, the junction kept 3 bases outside the gene matches. The CDR3 DNA is TGTGCCAGCAGTTTAGGAGCGGGAGCTTACAATGAGCAGTTCTTC. This codes for CASSLGAGAYNEQFF.

The chain couples TRBV12-3 or TRBV12-4 to TRBJ2-3; D is perhaps TRBD1 (5 bases). CDR3 length: 14 residues. V lost 6 bases and J lost 1, with 11 bases in between. CDR3 in DNA: TGTGCCAGCAGGGGGCGCGTGGGCACAGATACGCAGTATTTT. Its protein is CASRGRVGTDTQYF.

This sequence joins TRBV5-5 and TRBJ2-7; either TRBD1 or TRBD2 may fit D (5 bases each). This CDR3 region has 13 residues. Trimming took off 3 bases at V and 1 base at J, with 8 bases between the two ends. Germline V gives CDR1 SGHKS, CDR2 YYEKEE (reference sequence). The CDR3, as DNA: TGTGCCAGCAGCTGGGGCGGGTCCTACGAGCAGTACTTC. It codes for CASSWGGSYEQYF.

Ten or more counts support this clonotype. An end of the junction does not agree with germline; a read error may underlie this. The chain has TRBV7-7 and TRBJ2-3, with a tentative D call TRBD2 (6 bases). Germline CDR1 reads SSHAT; CDR2 reads FNYEAQ (reference sequence). The CDR3 consists of 15 residues. CDR3 DNA sequence: TGTGCTAGCAGCTCGGGACTTTCGAGCACAGATACGCAGTATTTT. Its protein product is CASSSGLSSTDTQYF.

In this sample, this clonotype turned up a few times. The chain joins TRBV20-1 to TRBJ2-2; D is possibly TRBD1 or TRBD2 (5 bases each). The CDR3 sequence is 13 residues long. V was pared by 4 bases and J by 5 bases, with 11 bases between. Germline CDR1 reads DFQATT; CDR2 reads SNEGSKA (reference sequence). CDR3 DNA: TGCAGTGCTACGGGACCGGGGACCGGGGAGCTGTTTTTT. It translates to CSATGPGTGELFF.

This clonotype came up a few times. The J gene is TRBJ2-1, the V gene TRBV12-5, with D unclear. The CDR3 covers 13 residues. V lost 1 base and J 5 bases, leaving 6 bases between the germline ends. Germline V gene data show CDR1 as LGHNT and CDR2 as FRNRAP. In nucleotides, the CDR3 is TGTGCTAGTGGTTTGGCCAAGCACAATGAGCAGTTCTTC. Residues: CASGLAKHNEQFF.

This clonotype was found a few times. CDR3 loop: CASSSPGVTQETQYF. Written as DNA, the CDR3 is TGTGCCAGCAGCTCCCCGGGGGTTACCCAAGAGACCCAGTACTTC. The V and J genes are TRBV12-3 or TRBV12-4 and TRBJ2-5; a possible D gene is TRBD2 (6 bases). This CDR3 has 15 amino acids. V dropped 6 bases and J dropped 1 base, with 15 bases sitting between them.

The chain has TRBV7-2 and TRBJ2-7; 7 nucleotides agree with TRBD1. V trimming: 1 base; J trimming: 11 bases; junction bases outside the gene matches: 5. Germline V gene sequence: CDR1 SGHTA, CDR2 FQGNSA. The CDR3 spans 12 residues. This CDR3 reads CASSLVDDREYF. CDR3 DNA sequence: TGTGCCAGCAGCTTAGTAGATGACAGGGAGTACTTC.

The chain employs TRBV2 and TRBJ2-2, with TRBD2 matching over 13 bases. The CDR3 runs to 17 residues. The germline gives CDR1 SNHLY, CDR2 FYNNEI. Trimming cost V 8 bases and J 6 bases; bases outside gene matches: 12. The CDR3: CASRTSGSGGGPGELFF. The CDR3 DNA follows: TGTGCCAGCCGGACTAGCGGGAGCGGTGGGGGCCCCGGGGAGCTGTTTTTT.

This clonotype occurred a few times. This chain joins TRBV5-6 and TRBJ2-1; 8 bases fit TRBD2. Germline CDR1 is SGHDT and CDR2 is YYEEEE. The V gene end was trimmed by 3 bases and the J gene end by 4 bases; junction bases not matched to a gene: 12. The CDR3 is made up of 17 amino acids. The CDR3 here is CASSSGGPGLMYNEQFF. The CDR3 DNA follows: TGTGCCAGCAGCTCGGGGGGGCCAGGGCTGATGTACAATGAGCAGTTCTTC.

The J gene is TRBJ2-6, the V gene TRBV4-3; 9 bases align to TRBD2. Germline lookup yields CDR1 LGHNA and CDR2 YSLEER. The ends lost 3 bases at V and 0 bases at J; junction bases unmatched: 15. The CDR3 runs to 21 residues. CDR3 loop: CASSQAIAGVLVYSGANVLTF. The CDR3 DNA reads TGCGCCAGCAGCCAGGCTATAGCGGGAGTTTTAGTCTACTCTGGGGCCAACGTCCTGACTTTC.